What follows is one T cell receptor beta chain and its context. Methods used by the authors: Scientists estimated how many nucleated cells there were by amplifying reference gene primers. Assay: immunoSEQ multiplex PCR; the TCRdb copy retains only in-frame clones and omits some. The DNA gave D and trimming, while V, J and clone size come from that table. The repertoire includes 200,000 to 250,000 clones, roughly 83% of them detected once, and roughly 2% sits in the top ten. The data were taken from a study of blood T cell repertoires in COVID-19. Trimming cost V 5 bases and J 2 bases, with 13 bases left between them. Germline CDR1 and CDR2: SGHTA and FQGNSA. This CDR3 is built from 15 residues. Cohorts were determined from participant-reported clinical history.

This sequence originates from a woman between 45 and 65 years old who had recovered from COVID-19. The sequencing input was PBMCs or T cells enriched from blood (not recorded which). The rearrangement joins TRBV7-2 to TRBJ2-1; TRBD2 might be the D (6 bases). The CDR3 sequence is CASSHRLVPYNEQFF. The CDR3 coding sequence is TGTGCCAGCAGCCACCGACTAGTACCCTACAATGAGCAGTTCTTC.